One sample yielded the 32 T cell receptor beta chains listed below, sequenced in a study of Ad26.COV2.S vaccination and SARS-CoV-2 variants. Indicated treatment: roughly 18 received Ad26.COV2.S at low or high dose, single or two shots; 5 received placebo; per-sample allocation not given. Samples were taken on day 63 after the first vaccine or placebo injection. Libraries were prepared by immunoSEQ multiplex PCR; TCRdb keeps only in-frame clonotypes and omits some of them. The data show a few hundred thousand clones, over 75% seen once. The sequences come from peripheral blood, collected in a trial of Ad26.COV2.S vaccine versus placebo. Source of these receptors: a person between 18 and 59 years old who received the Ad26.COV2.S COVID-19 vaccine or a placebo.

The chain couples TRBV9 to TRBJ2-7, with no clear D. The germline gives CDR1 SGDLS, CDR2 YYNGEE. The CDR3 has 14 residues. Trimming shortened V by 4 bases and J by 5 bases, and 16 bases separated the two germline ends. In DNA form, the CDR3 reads TGTGCCAGCAGCCCCGCGGCCATTCGGGACGAGCAGTACTTC. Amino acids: CASSPAAIRDEQYF.

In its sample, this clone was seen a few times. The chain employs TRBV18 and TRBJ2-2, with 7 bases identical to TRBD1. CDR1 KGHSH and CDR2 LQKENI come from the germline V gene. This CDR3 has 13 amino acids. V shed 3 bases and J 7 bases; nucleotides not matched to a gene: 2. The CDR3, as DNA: TGTGCCAGCTCACCGAGGGGGCACGGGGAGCTGTTTTTT. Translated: CASSPRGHGELFF.

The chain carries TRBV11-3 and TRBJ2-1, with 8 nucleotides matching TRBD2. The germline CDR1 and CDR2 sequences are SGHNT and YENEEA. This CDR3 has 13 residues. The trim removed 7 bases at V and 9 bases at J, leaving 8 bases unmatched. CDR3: CASIPPGGFEQFF. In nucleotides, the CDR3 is TGTGCCAGCATTCCCCCGGGGGGGTTTGAGCAGTTCTTC.

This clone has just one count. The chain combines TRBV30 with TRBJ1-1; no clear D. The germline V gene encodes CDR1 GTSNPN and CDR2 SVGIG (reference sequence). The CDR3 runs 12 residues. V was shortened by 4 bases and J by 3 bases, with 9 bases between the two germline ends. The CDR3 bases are TGTGCCTGGAAAAAATTGGACACTGAAGCTTTCTTT. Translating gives CAWKKLDTEAFF.

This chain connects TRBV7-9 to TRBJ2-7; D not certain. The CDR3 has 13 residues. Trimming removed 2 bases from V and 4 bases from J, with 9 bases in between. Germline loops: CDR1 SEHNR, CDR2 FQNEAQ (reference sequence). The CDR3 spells CASSLSPGYEQYF. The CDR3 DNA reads TGTGCCAGCAGCTTATCACCCGGGTACGAGCAGTACTTC.

CDR3 region: CASSALGFDTEAFF. DNA for the CDR3: TGTGCCAGCAGTGCTCTCGGGTTCGACACTGAAGCTTTCTTT. The chain carries TRBV2 and TRBJ1-1; D gene unclear. The germline V and J ends were trimmed by 4 bases and 3 bases, with 12 bases remaining between them. Germline V gives CDR1 SNHLY, CDR2 FYNNEI. The CDR3 loop spans 14 amino acids.

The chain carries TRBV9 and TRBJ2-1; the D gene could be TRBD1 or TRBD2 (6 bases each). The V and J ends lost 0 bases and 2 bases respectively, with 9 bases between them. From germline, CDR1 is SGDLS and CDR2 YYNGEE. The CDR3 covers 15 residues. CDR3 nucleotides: TGTGCCAGCAGCGTAGGAAGGGGGGCCTACAATGAGCAGTTCTTC. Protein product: CASSVGRGAYNEQFF.

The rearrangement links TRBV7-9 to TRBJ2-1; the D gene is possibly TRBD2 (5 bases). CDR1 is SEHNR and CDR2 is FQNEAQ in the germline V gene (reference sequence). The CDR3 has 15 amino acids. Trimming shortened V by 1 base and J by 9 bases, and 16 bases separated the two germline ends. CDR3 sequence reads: CASSLVSTRATEQFF. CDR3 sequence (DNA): TGTGCCAGCAGCTTAGTTTCTACGAGGGCCACTGAGCAGTTCTTC.

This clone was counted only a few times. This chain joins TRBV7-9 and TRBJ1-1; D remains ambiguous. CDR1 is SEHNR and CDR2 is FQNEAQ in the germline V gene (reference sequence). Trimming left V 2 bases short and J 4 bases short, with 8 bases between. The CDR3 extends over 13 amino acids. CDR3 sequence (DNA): TGTGCCAGCAGCTTACAGGAGGGCACTGAAGCTTTCTTT. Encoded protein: CASSLQEGTEAFF.

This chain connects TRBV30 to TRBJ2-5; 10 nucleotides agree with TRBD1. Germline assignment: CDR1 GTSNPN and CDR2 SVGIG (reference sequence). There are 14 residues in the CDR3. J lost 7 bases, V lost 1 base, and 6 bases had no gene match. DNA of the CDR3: TGTGCCTGGAGTGCCCAGGACAGGGGGTCGACCCAGTACTTC. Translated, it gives CAWSAQDRGSTQYF.

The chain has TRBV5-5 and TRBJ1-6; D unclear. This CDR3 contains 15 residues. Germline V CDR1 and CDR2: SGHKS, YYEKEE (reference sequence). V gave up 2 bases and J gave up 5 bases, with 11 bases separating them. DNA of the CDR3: TGTGCCAGCAGCTTCAGTACGGCCGATAATTCACCCCTCCACTTT. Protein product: CASSFSTADNSPLHF. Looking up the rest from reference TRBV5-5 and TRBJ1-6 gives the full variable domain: DAGVTQSPTHLIKTRGQQVTLRCSPISGHKSVSWYQQVLGQGPQFIFQYYEKEERGRGNFPDRFSARQFPNYSSELNVNALLLGDSALYLCASSFSTADNSPLHFGNGTRLTVT.

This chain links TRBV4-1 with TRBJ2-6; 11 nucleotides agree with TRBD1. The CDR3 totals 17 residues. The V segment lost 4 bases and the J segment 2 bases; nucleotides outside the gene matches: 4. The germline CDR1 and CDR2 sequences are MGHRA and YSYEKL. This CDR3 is CASSPDRGPPGANVLTF. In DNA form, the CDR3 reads TGCGCCAGCAGCCCGGACAGGGGGCCCCCTGGGGCCAACGTCCTGACTTTC.

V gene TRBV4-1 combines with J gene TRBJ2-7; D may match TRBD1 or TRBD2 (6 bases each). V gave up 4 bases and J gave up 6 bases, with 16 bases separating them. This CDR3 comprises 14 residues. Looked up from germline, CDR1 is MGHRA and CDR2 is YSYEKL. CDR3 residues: CASSPEPGAVEQYF. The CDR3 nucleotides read TGCGCCAGCAGCCCGGAACCGGGGGCGGTCGAGCAGTACTTC.

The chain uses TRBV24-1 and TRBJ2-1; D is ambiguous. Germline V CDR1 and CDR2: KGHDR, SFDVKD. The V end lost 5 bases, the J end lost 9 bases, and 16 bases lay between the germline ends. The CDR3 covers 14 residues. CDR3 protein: CATSARVSGGEQFF. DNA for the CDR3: TGTGCCACCAGTGCCCGGGTATCCGGCGGTGAGCAGTTCTTC.

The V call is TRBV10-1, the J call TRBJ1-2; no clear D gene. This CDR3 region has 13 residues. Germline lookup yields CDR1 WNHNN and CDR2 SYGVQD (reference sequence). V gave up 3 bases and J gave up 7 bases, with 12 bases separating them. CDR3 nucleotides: TGCGCCAGCAGTGACGAGCTAACGAGTGGCTACACCTTC. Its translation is CASSDELTSGYTF.

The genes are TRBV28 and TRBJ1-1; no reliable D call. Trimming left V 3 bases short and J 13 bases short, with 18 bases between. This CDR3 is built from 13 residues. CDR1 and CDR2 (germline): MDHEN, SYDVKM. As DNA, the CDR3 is TGTGCCAGCAGTTTGCCCTCCCCAGCCATCGATTTCTTT. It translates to CASSLPSPAIDFF.

The CDR3 region has the DNA TGTGCCAGCAGCCAAGATGGGACAGAGGGCTCCTACGAGCAGTACTTC. Translation: CASSQDGTEGSYEQYF. The chain uses TRBV4-2 and TRBJ2-7; 7 bases map to TRBD1. The V and J ends lost 0 bases and 0 bases, in that order; junction bases with no gene match: 5. This CDR3 is built from 16 residues. Germline CDR1 LGHNA, CDR2 YNFKEQ.

CDR3 amino acids: CATSRTGQGDYGYTF. The CDR3 DNA reads as TGTGCCACCAGCAGAACTGGACAGGGGGATTATGGCTACACCTTC. V is TRBV15 and J is TRBJ1-2; 10 bases align to TRBD1. After removal of 2 bases from V and 5 bases from J, the junction contained 5 bases not matched to a gene. The CDR3 has 15 amino acids. Germline V gene data show CDR1 as LNHNV and CDR2 as YYDKDF (reference sequence).

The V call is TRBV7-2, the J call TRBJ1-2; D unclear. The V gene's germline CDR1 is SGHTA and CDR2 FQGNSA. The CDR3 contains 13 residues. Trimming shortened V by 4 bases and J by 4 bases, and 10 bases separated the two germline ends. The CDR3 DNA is TGTGCCAGCAGCTCGATCGGAGGCTATGGCTACACCTTC. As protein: CASSSIGGYGYTF.

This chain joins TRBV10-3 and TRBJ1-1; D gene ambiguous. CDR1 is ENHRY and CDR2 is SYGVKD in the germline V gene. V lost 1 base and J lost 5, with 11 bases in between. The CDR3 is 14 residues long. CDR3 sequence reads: CAISELSSATEAFF. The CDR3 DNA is TGTGCCATCAGTGAGTTATCTTCTGCGACTGAAGCTTTCTTT.

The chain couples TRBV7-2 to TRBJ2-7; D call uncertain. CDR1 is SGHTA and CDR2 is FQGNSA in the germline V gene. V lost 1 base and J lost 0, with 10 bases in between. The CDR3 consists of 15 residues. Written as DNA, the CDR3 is TGTGCCAGCAGCTTAGATGTTGGGGTCTCCTACGAGCAGTACTTC. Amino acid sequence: CASSLDVGVSYEQYF.

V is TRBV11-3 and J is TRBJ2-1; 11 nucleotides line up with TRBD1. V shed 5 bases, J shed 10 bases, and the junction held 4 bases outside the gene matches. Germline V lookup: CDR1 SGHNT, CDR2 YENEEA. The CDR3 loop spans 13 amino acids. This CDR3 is CASSTDRGLEQFF. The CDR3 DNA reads TGTGCCAGCAGCACGGACAGGGGGCTCGAGCAGTTCTTC.

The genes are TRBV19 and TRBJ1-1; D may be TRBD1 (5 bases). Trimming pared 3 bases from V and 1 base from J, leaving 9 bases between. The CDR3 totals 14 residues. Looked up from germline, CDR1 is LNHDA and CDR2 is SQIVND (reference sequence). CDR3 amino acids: CASSIRAPNTEAFF. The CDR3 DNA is TGTGCCAGTAGTATCAGGGCTCCGAACACTGAAGCTTTCTTT.

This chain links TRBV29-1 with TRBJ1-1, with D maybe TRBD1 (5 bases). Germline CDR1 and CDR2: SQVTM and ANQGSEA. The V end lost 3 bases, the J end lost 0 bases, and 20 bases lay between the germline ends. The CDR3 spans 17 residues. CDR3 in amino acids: CSVDGVGQGNLNTEAFF. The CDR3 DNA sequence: TGCAGCGTTGACGGGGTCGGGCAGGGAAATTTGAACACTGAAGCTTTCTTT. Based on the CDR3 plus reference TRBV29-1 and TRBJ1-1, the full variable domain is SAVISQKPSRDICQRGTSLTIQCQVDSQVTMMFWYRQQPGQSLTLIATANQGSEATYESGFVIDKFPISRPNLTFSTLTVSNMSPEDSSIYLCSVDGVGQGNLNTEAFFGQGTRLTVV.

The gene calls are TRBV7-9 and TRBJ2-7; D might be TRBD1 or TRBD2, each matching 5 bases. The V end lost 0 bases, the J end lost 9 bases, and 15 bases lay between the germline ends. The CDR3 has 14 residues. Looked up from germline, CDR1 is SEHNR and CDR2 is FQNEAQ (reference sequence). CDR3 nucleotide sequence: TGTGCCAGCAGCTTAGCGGGGGATATGTTAGTGCAGTACTTC. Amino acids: CASSLAGDMLVQYF.

The CDR3 DNA follows: TGCGCCAGCAGCCAGGCCCCCGCCGGGAACACTGAAGCTTTCTTT. It translates to CASSQAPAGNTEAFF. The chain combines TRBV4-1 with TRBJ1-1; D remains unclear. Trimming took off 3 bases at V and 1 base at J, with 12 bases between the two ends. This CDR3 is built from 15 residues. The germline V gene has CDR1 MGHRA and CDR2 YSYEKL.

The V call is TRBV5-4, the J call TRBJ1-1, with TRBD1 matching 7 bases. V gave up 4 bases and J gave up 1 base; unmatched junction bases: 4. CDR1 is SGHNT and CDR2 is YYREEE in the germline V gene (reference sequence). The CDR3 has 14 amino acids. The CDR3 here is CASSPRDRNTEAFF. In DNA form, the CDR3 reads TGTGCCAGCAGCCCCCGGGACAGGAACACTGAAGCTTTCTTT.

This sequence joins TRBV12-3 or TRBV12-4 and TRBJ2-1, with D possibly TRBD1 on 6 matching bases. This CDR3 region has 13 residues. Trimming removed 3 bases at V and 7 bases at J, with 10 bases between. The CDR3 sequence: CASSFRTENEQFF. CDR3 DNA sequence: TGTGCCAGCAGTTTTAGGACAGAGAATGAGCAGTTCTTC.

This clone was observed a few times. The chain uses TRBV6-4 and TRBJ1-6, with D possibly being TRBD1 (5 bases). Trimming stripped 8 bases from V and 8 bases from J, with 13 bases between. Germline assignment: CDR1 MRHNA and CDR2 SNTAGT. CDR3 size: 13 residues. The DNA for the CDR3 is TGTGCCAGCGGAGGGGAAGCGCATTCACCCCTCCACTTT. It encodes CASGGEAHSPLHF.

In DNA, the CDR3 is TGTGCCAGCAGCTCTAGCGTCGAGCAGTACTTC. Amino acids: CASSSSVEQYF. J is TRBJ2-7 and V is TRBV7-2; D is possibly TRBD2 (6 bases). The V end was cut by 4 bases, the J end by 6 bases, with 7 bases between. The CDR3 spans 11 residues. CDR1 SGHTA and CDR2 FQGNSA come from the germline V gene.

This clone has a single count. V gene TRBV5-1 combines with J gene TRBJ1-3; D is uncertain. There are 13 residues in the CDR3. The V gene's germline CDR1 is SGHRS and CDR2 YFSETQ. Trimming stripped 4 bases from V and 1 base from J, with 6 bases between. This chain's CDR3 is CASSEGSGNTIYF. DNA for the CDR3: TGCGCCAGCAGCGAAGGATCTGGAAACACCATATATTTT. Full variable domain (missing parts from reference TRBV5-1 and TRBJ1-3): KAGVTQTPRYLIKTRGQQVTLSCSPISGHRSVSWYQQTPGQGLQFLFEYFSETQRNKGNFPGRFSGRQFSNSRSEMNVSTLELGDSALYLCASSEGSGNTIYFGEGSWLTVV.

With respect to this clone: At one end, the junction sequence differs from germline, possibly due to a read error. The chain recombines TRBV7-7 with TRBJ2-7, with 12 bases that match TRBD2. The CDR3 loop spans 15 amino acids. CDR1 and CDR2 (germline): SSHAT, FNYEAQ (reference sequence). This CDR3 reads CASSEGTSGFYEQYF. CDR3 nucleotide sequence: TGTGCTAGCAGCGAAGGGACTAGCGGGTTCTACGAGCAGTACTTC.